This TCR beta chain was recorded in a study of shared clonotypes between healthy human individuals. Study-wide results and caveats: Inspection by rarefaction showed sorted-subset sequencing to be incomplete despite large depth.

CD45RO-negative cells were positively selected for CCR7, leaving out terminally differentiated effector memory CD45RA+ cells. Healthy HIV-negative adults without recent acute infections or vaccinations served as donors. CDR3 length: 13 amino acids. The V end was cut by 0 bases, the J end by 5 bases, with 8 bases between. Germline CDR1 is MNHEY and CDR2 is SVGAGI. Libraries were prepared by immunoSEQ multiplex PCR; TCRdb keeps only in-frame clonotypes and omits some of them. The sample has just over 2,000,000 clones; just under 95% are singletons. Comments on this clone: The antigen remains unidentified.

The receptor was isolated from a man younger than 35 in good health. Sequencing was performed on naive CD8+ T cells sorted from blood. This sequence joins TRBV6-5 and TRBJ2-7; D call uncertain. CDR3 bases: TGTGCCAGCAGTTACTCGTTGGGTAACGAGCAGTACTTC. Protein product: CASSYSLGNEQYF.